Detailed here is one T cell receptor beta chain. Clones were read by immunoSEQ multiplex PCR, and TCRdb kept only the in-frame ones, dropping some. In the table there are tens of thousands of clones, roughly 90% of which are singletons. This record comes from a study of OX40 agonist ivuxolimab in advanced cancers. With 6 bases clipped from V and 6 bases from J, the junction kept 8 bases outside the gene matches. CDR3 length: 14 residues. Per the germline V gene, CDR1 is SNHLY and CDR2 is FYNNEI. The sample here was CD4+ or CD8+ T cells sorted from blood, taken in a trial of the OX40 agonist ivuxolimab. The receptor was isolated from an adult with an advanced solid tumor such as melanoma, head and neck, liver or kidney cancer. The gene calls are TRBV2 and TRBJ2-7; 10 bases line up with TRBD1. This CDR3 reads CASRGGQGLREQYF. CDR3 bases: TGTGCCAGCAGGGGGGGACAGGGGTTGCGCGAGCAGTACTTC.